These 4 T cell receptor beta chains were sequenced from one sample in a study of T-cell reconstitution after alpha-beta-depleted transplantation in children. A library of TCRbeta sequences, prepared with unique molecular identifiers, was generated. In TCRdb, the PCR reads were re-called with MiXCR into one record per CDR3 protein. The sample holds roughly 670,000 distinct CDR3 sequences; around 12% are singletons and the top ten take around 0.76%. Source: PBMCs, taken before TCRalphabeta/CD19-depleted stem cell transplant. These receptors all come from a girl aged 2 to 9 with congenital amegakaryocytic thrombocytopenia, due to receive a stem cell transplant.

This clonotype showed up just a few times. The rearrangement links TRBV12-3 or TRBV12-4 to TRBJ2-3, with D hard to call. With 7 bases removed from V and 1 base from J, the gap between germline ends came to 9 bases. The CDR3 runs to 13 residues. The CDR3 DNA sequence: TGTGCCAGCACCCGGAAGGGCACAGATACGCAGTATTTT. Its translation: CASTRKGTDTQYF.

Regarding this clonotype: Possible read error: a much larger clone is one base away. Here the CDR3 reads CSALAGCYTEAFF. The CDR3 DNA sequence: TGCAGCGCCCTGGCTGGCTGCTACACTGAAGCTTTCTTT. The chain joins TRBV29-1 to TRBJ1-1; D not certain. There are 13 residues in the CDR3. Trimming pared 7 bases from V and 3 bases from J, leaving 15 bases between. Germline CDR1 is SQVTM and CDR2 is ANQGSEA.

Of note for this clonotype: A much larger clone is a single base away; this may be a read error. The chain recombines TRBV7-9 with TRBJ2-1; 10 positions match TRBD2. This CDR3 is built from 12 residues. Looked up from germline, CDR1 is SEHNR and CDR2 is FQNEAQ (reference sequence). The J segment lost 15 bases and the V segment lost 3 bases, leaving 5 bases of the junction unmatched. CDR3 in DNA: TGTGCCAGCAGCTTCGGACTAGCGGAAGGGTTCTTC. Translation gives CASSFGLAEGFF. Full variable domain (missing parts from reference TRBV7-9 and TRBJ2-1): DTGVSQNPRHKITKRGQNVTFRCDPISEHNRLYWYRQTLGQGPEFLTYFQNEAQLEKSRLLSDRFSAERPKGSFSTLEIQRTEQGDSAMYLCASSFGLAEGFFGPGTRLTVL.

This clonotype was counted many times. The rearrangement links TRBV20-1 to TRBJ1-4, with D possibly TRBD1 on 6 matching bases. CDR1 and CDR2 from the germline V gene are DFQATT and SNEGSKA (reference sequence). The CDR3 is 13 residues long. V lost 6 bases and J 10 bases, leaving 18 bases between the germline ends. The DNA for the CDR3 is TGCAGTGCCCAGGAGGTTAGGGGGGGAAAACTGTTTTTT. Residues: CSAQEVRGGKLFF.